Listed below are T cell receptor beta chains from one sample, sequenced in a study of T cell responses to AZD1222 COVID-19 vaccine. Profiled with immunoSEQ multiplex PCR; TCRdb holds only in-frame clones, not every one. The table lists approximately 150,000 clones, 87% of them singletons. Specimen: peripheral blood, collected on day 0 of AZD1222 vaccination. The receptors derive from an adult in good health. The CDR3 runs from the conserved cysteine through the conserved F or W. The order of the fields is V gene, D gene, J gene, clone size, CDR3 DNA, CDR3 protein. D genes are given only for firm matches. Part of the rows lack a size; the others show once, few, many or a class for expanded clones.

v_gene: TRBV24-1; d_gene: TRBD1; j_gene: TRBJ2-1; abundance: .; CDR3nt: TGTGCCACCAGTGAGGGGACAGGGCTTTACAATGAGCAGTTCTTC; CDR3aa: CATSEGTGLYNEQFF
v_gene: TRBV9; d_gene: .; j_gene: TRBJ1-3; abundance: few; CDR3nt: TGTGCCAGCAGCGTAGCTGACCGCAGATTCTCTGGAAACACCATATATTTT; CDR3aa: CASSVADRRFSGNTIYF
v_gene: TRBV19; d_gene: .; j_gene: TRBJ2-1; abundance: once; CDR3nt: TGTGCCAGTAGTATGGTCCTCTACAATGAGCAGTTCTTC; CDR3aa: CASSMVLYNEQFF
v_gene: TRBV27; d_gene: .; j_gene: TRBJ2-2; abundance: once; CDR3nt: TGTGCCAGCAGTTTAATAGGGGCCGGGGAGCTGTTTTTT; CDR3aa: CASSLIGAGELFF
v_gene: TRBV19; d_gene: .; j_gene: TRBJ2-7; abundance: .; CDR3nt: TGTGCCAGTAGTATAGATAAAGGGACCTCTTCCGACGAGCAGTACTTC; CDR3aa: CASSIDKGTSSDEQYF
v_gene: TRBV6-6; d_gene: .; j_gene: TRBJ1-2; abundance: .; CDR3nt: TGTGCCAGCAGTCAGAGAAAGACCCTAGACTCCCTTTTTAACTATGGCTACACCTTC; CDR3aa: CASSQRKTLDSLFNYGYTF
v_gene: TRBV7-9; d_gene: .; j_gene: TRBJ2-3; abundance: .; CDR3nt: TGTGCCAGCAGCCACGGGCGACAGTTTGATATAGATACGCAGTATTTT; CDR3aa: CASSHGRQFDIDTQYF
v_gene: TRBV5-1; d_gene: TRBD1; j_gene: TRBJ1-2; abundance: .; CDR3nt: TGCGCCAGCAGTCCCCTTTTTAAGACAGGGGGCTATGGCTACACCTTC; CDR3aa: CASSPLFKTGGYGYTF
v_gene: TRBV28; d_gene: .; j_gene: TRBJ2-7; abundance: .; CDR3nt: TGTGCCAGCAGTATTAGGACAGCACCCTACGAGCAGTACTTC; CDR3aa: CASSIRTAPYEQYF
v_gene: TRBV5-1; d_gene: .; j_gene: TRBJ2-2; abundance: .; CDR3nt: TGCGCCAGCAGCTTCGGGGCAGGCCCCGGGGAGCTGTTTTTT; CDR3aa: CASSFGAGPGELFF
v_gene: TRBV15; d_gene: .; j_gene: TRBJ2-5; abundance: .; CDR3nt: TGTGCCACCAGCAGAGATCTCGGGACCCTTGGGTCAGAGACCCAGTACTTC; CDR3aa: CATSRDLGTLGSETQYF
v_gene: TRBV29-1; d_gene: .; j_gene: TRBJ2-6; abundance: .; CDR3nt: TGCAGCGTTGAGCCCGCCTTAGGGACCGGGGCCAACGTCCTGACTTTC; CDR3aa: CSVEPALGTGANVLTF
v_gene: TRBV10-1; d_gene: TRBD1; j_gene: TRBJ2-3; abundance: .; CDR3nt: TGCGCCAGCAGTGCCCAAGACAGGGTGAGGACAGATACGCAGTATTTT; CDR3aa: CASSAQDRVRTDTQYF
v_gene: TRBV9; d_gene: .; j_gene: TRBJ2-3; abundance: once; CDR3nt: TGTGCCAGCAGCGTAGCTGGGACTCAAGGAGATACGCAGTATTTT; CDR3aa: CASSVAGTQGDTQYF
v_gene: TRBV21-1; d_gene: .; j_gene: TRBJ2-7; abundance: .; CDR3nt: TGTGCCAGCAACCGGACAGGGAGCTACGAGCAGTACTTC; CDR3aa: CASNRTGSYEQYF
v_gene: TRBV18; d_gene: .; j_gene: TRBJ2-4; abundance: .; CDR3nt: TGTGCCAGCTCACCCCGGACAGAAAACATTCAGTACTTC; CDR3aa: CASSPRTENIQYF
v_gene: TRBV11-2; d_gene: TRBD2; j_gene: TRBJ2-1; abundance: .; CDR3nt: TGTGCCAGCAGGACGGGACTAGCGGGAGGGTACAATGAGCAGTTCTTC; CDR3aa: CASRTGLAGGYNEQFF
v_gene: TRBV6-1; d_gene: .; j_gene: TRBJ1-3; abundance: few; CDR3nt: TGTGCCAGCAGTGAAGGGTCAACTGGAAACACCATATATTTT; CDR3aa: CASSEGSTGNTIYF
v_gene: TRBV19; d_gene: .; j_gene: TRBJ2-7; abundance: once; CDR3nt: TGTGCCAGTAACTCCCACGAGCAGTACTTC; CDR3aa: CASNSHEQYF
v_gene: TRBV5-3; d_gene: TRBD1; j_gene: TRBJ1-1; abundance: .; CDR3nt: TGTGCCAGAAGCTTGGCGGGACAGGGAGGGCCTGAAGCTTTCTTT; CDR3aa: CARSLAGQGGPEAFF
v_gene: TRBV5-1; d_gene: .; j_gene: TRBJ2-7; abundance: .; CDR3nt: TGCGCCAGCAGCCCCACTTCGGACTACGAGCAGTACTTC; CDR3aa: CASSPTSDYEQYF
v_gene: TRBV10-2; d_gene: .; j_gene: TRBJ1-3; abundance: once; CDR3nt: TGCGCCAGCTCCGGGAGCTCTGGAAACACCATATATTTT; CDR3aa: CASSGSSGNTIYF
v_gene: TRBV5-1; d_gene: .; j_gene: TRBJ2-1; abundance: .; CDR3nt: TGCGCCAGCAGCACGCTGTCTAGCGACCCCAATGAGCAGTTCTTC; CDR3aa: CASSTLSSDPNEQFF
v_gene: TRBV7-2; d_gene: TRBD1; j_gene: TRBJ1-2; abundance: .; CDR3nt: TGTGCCAGCAGCCCCCGGGACAGAGCGGACTATGGCTACACCTTC; CDR3aa: CASSPRDRADYGYTF
v_gene: TRBV7-9; d_gene: TRBD1; j_gene: TRBJ2-7; abundance: .; CDR3nt: TGTGCCAGCAGCCCCGGGACAGGGGGACTCTACGAGCAGTACTTC; CDR3aa: CASSPGTGGLYEQYF
v_gene: TRBV28; d_gene: .; j_gene: TRBJ2-2; abundance: .; CDR3nt: TGTGCCAGCAGCCGTCGGGGCGGGGAGCTGTTTTTT; CDR3aa: CASSRRGGELFF
v_gene: TRBV5-6; d_gene: .; j_gene: TRBJ2-3; abundance: .; CDR3nt: TGTGCCAGCAGCGATGACCAGGGGGATACGCAGTATTTT; CDR3aa: CASSDDQGDTQYF
v_gene: TRBV14; d_gene: TRBD2; j_gene: TRBJ2-7; abundance: .; CDR3nt: TGTGCCAGCAGCCCACTAGCGGGAGGCGGAGAGCAGTACTTC; CDR3aa: CASSPLAGGGEQYF
v_gene: TRBV28; d_gene: .; j_gene: TRBJ1-5; abundance: once; CDR3nt: TGTGCCAGCAGTTCCTATAGCAATCAGCCCCAGCATTTT; CDR3aa: CASSSYSNQPQHF
v_gene: TRBV6-4; d_gene: .; j_gene: TRBJ1-2; abundance: .; CDR3nt: TGTGCCAGCAGTGCAGGGCTCTATGGCTACACCTTC; CDR3aa: CASSAGLYGYTF
v_gene: TRBV9; d_gene: .; j_gene: TRBJ1-3; abundance: .; CDR3nt: TGTGCCAGCAGCGTTGGCAGCTCTGGAAACACCATATATTTT; CDR3aa: CASSVGSSGNTIYF
v_gene: TRBV5-4; d_gene: TRBD1; j_gene: TRBJ1-1; abundance: .; CDR3nt: TGTGCCAGCAGCTTAACAGGGGTTAACACTGAAGCTTTCTTT; CDR3aa: CASSLTGVNTEAFF
v_gene: TRBV6-5; d_gene: .; j_gene: TRBJ1-2; abundance: .; CDR3nt: TGTGCCACCCGATGGTCGGGATTGTCTGGCTACACCTTC; CDR3aa: CATRWSGLSGYTF
v_gene: TRBV29-1; d_gene: TRBD1; j_gene: TRBJ2-1; abundance: .; CDR3nt: TGCAGCGTCGACAGGGATTACAATGAGCAGTTCTTC; CDR3aa: CSVDRDYNEQFF
v_gene: TRBV5-4; d_gene: .; j_gene: TRBJ1-1; abundance: .; CDR3nt: TGTGCCACAGGGAGGGCGAATAGGAACACTGAAGCTTTCTTT; CDR3aa: CATGRANRNTEAFF
v_gene: TRBV11-2; d_gene: .; j_gene: TRBJ2-1; abundance: .; CDR3nt: TGTGCCAGCAGCCTCATAACGGCCTCCTACAATGAGCAGTTCTTC; CDR3aa: CASSLITASYNEQFF
v_gene: TRBV27; d_gene: .; j_gene: TRBJ2-7; abundance: .; CDR3nt: TGTGCCAGCAGTTCGTCCGGGACCACGTTTTACTACGAGCAGTACTTC; CDR3aa: CASSSSGTTFYYEQYF
v_gene: TRBV2; d_gene: .; j_gene: TRBJ1-1; abundance: .; CDR3nt: TGTGCCAGTTGGGAGTACACTGAAGCTTTCTTT; CDR3aa: CASWEYTEAFF
v_gene: TRBV24-1; d_gene: .; j_gene: TRBJ1-1; abundance: .; CDR3nt: TGTGCCACCAGGGGCCTGGCGAACACTGAAGCTTTCTTT; CDR3aa: CATRGLANTEAFF
v_gene: TRBV30; d_gene: .; j_gene: TRBJ1-4; abundance: .; CDR3nt: TGTGCCTGGAGTGTACAGGGAGGGGAAAAACTGTTTTTT; CDR3aa: CAWSVQGGEKLFF
v_gene: TRBV29-1; d_gene: TRBD1; j_gene: TRBJ2-7; abundance: .; CDR3nt: TGCAGCGCCAGCCCGGGACAGGGGACCTACGAGCAGTACTTC; CDR3aa: CSASPGQGTYEQYF
v_gene: TRBV21-1; d_gene: .; j_gene: TRBJ2-7; abundance: .; CDR3nt: TGTGCCAGCAAGAATCCGGGACTAGCGGGAGTTGGGCTCTACGAGCAGTACTTC; CDR3aa: CASKNPGLAGVGLYEQYF
v_gene: TRBV9; d_gene: .; j_gene: TRBJ1-1; abundance: once; CDR3nt: TGTGCCAGCAAAAGGACACTAAACACTGAAGCTTTCTTT; CDR3aa: CASKRTLNTEAFF
v_gene: TRBV6-1; d_gene: .; j_gene: TRBJ2-7; abundance: once; CDR3nt: TGTGCCAGCAGTGACCGCGGCGGCGTCTACGAGCAGTACTTC; CDR3aa: CASSDRGGVYEQYF
v_gene: TRBV6-5; d_gene: .; j_gene: TRBJ1-1; abundance: .; CDR3nt: TGTGCCAGCAGACAGACCGGTTTCGGGAACACTGAAGCTTTCTTT; CDR3aa: CASRQTGFGNTEAFF
v_gene: TRBV6-1; d_gene: .; j_gene: TRBJ1-5; abundance: .; CDR3nt: TGTGCCAGCAGTGAAGGGACGGCCCGGGGAAGCAATCAGCCCCAGCATTTT; CDR3aa: CASSEGTARGSNQPQHF
v_gene: TRBV6-5; d_gene: .; j_gene: TRBJ1-3; abundance: once; CDR3nt: TGTGCCAGCAGACCACAGGGCGTTAGTAGGTACACCATATATTTT; CDR3aa: CASRPQGVSRYTIYF
v_gene: TRBV7-2; d_gene: TRBD1; j_gene: TRBJ2-3; abundance: .; CDR3nt: TGTGCCAGCAGCCAAGGGGCCCAGGGGGCGCAGTATTTT; CDR3aa: CASSQGAQGAQYF
v_gene: TRBV30; d_gene: .; j_gene: TRBJ2-3; abundance: .; CDR3nt: TGTGCCTCACACCCCGGGGATACGCAGTATTTT; CDR3aa: CASHPGDTQYF
v_gene: TRBV27; d_gene: TRBD2; j_gene: TRBJ2-1; abundance: .; CDR3nt: TGTGCCAGCAGTACCGGGACTAGCGGGAATGAGCAGTTCTTC; CDR3aa: CASSTGTSGNEQFF
v_gene: TRBV28; d_gene: .; j_gene: TRBJ1-6; abundance: few; CDR3nt: TGTGCCAGCACCGAGGGGAAAGGGATTGGCTCACCCCTCCACTTT; CDR3aa: CASTEGKGIGSPLHF
v_gene: TRBV5-1; d_gene: .; j_gene: TRBJ1-1; abundance: .; CDR3nt: TGCGCCAGCAGCTTGGCACAGGGCGGTACTGAAGCTTTCTTT; CDR3aa: CASSLAQGGTEAFF